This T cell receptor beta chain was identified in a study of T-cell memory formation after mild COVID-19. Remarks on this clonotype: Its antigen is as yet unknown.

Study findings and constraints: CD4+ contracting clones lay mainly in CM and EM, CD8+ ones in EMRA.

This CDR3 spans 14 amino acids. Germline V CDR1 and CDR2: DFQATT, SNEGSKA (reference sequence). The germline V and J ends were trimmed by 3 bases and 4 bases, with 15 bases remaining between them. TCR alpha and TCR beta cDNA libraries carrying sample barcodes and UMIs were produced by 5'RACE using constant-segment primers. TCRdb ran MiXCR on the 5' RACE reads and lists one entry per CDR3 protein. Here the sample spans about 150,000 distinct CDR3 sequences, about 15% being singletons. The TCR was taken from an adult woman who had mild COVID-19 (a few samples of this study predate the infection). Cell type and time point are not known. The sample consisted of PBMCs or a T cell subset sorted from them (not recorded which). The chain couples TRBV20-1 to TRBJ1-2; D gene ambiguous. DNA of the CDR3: TGCAGTGCTAGCGCGGAACCCAGCGTCTATGGCTACACCTTC. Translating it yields CSASAEPSVYGYTF.